The T cell receptor (beta chain) under discussion was sequenced for a study of OX40 agonist ivuxolimab in advanced cancers. Germline V gene lookup returns CDR1 MNHNY and CDR2 SVGAGI (reference sequence). Trimming stripped 1 base from V and 1 base from J, with 4 bases between. The CDR3 loop spans 13 amino acids. Assay used: immunoSEQ multiplex PCR; TCRdb lists only in-frame clones, some missing. The sample lists 75,000 to 90,000 clones; about 90% were seen once. The material was CD4+ or CD8+ T cells sorted from blood, obtained in a trial of the OX40 agonist ivuxolimab. This rearrangement joins TRBV6-6 to TRBJ2-5; D gene unclear. This sequence originates from an adult with an advanced solid tumor such as melanoma, head and neck, liver or kidney cancer. This CDR3 reads CASSYYSQETQYF. Here the CDR3 DNA reads TGTGCCAGCAGTTACTACAGCCAAGAGACCCAGTACTTC.